This TCR beta chain was found in a study of shared T cell receptors in the human thymus. This table comes from immunoSEQ multiplex PCR, and its TCRdb copy is limited to in-frame clones, with some not included. The table records roughly 550,000 clones, around 78% of them present only once. There are 14 residues in the CDR3. Looked up from germline, CDR1 is SGDLS and CDR2 is YYNGEE. Deletions cut 4 bases from V and 4 bases from J, with 15 bases between. These data were also reused for a study on human thymus T cells. That work contributes: Healthy Finnish infants having corrective surgery for congenital heart defects served as donors. Thymus tissue was removed during corrective cardiac surgery. Blood and thymic repertoires both appeared biased in V and J gene usage. Unrelated individuals were reported by related research to share highly overlapping thymic repertoires.

The V and J genes are TRBV9 and TRBJ2-7, with D perhaps matching TRBD2 (5 bases). The sequencing input was thymocytes. The source of this sequence is a boy less than two years old with a congenital heart defect. The CDR3 spells CASSSTPWTYEQYF. CDR3 coding DNA: TGTGCCAGCAGCTCTACCCCCTGGACTTACGAGCAGTACTTC.